The 20 T cell receptor beta chains below all came from one sample that was sequenced in a study of CD8+CD57+ T cells in acquired aplastic anemia. In patients chosen for sequencing, flow cytometry had shown CD8+CD57+ cell expansion. Genomic DNA was employed as the template in profiling TCR beta VDJ and CDR3. A single record per CDR3 protein comes from TCRdb applying MiXCR to the reads. Of about 470,000 distinct CDR3 sequences listed, around 33% are singletons. The material sequenced was sorted CD4+, CD8+, or CD8+CD57+ T cells (not recorded which) from PBMCs. Source of these receptors: a human donor with aplastic anemia.

There are a few counts of this clonotype. The rearrangement links TRBV7-3 to TRBJ2-2; 11 bases line up with TRBD2. J gave up 7 bases and V 6 bases, and 7 bases lay outside the gene matches. Germline CDR1 reads SGHTA; CDR2 reads FQGTGA. This CDR3 has 15 amino acids. As DNA, the CDR3 is TGTGCCAGCAGGCGCCCGGGACTAGCGGTCGGGGAGCTGTTTTTT. Protein: CASRRPGLAVGELFF.

This clonotype was found once. V and J are TRBV19 and TRBJ1-2; D is uncertain. In germline, CDR1 is LNHDA, CDR2 SQIVND (reference sequence). The V end was cut by 3 bases, the J end by 8 bases, with 13 bases between. This CDR3 spans 13 amino acids. CDR3: CASSITIGGGYTF. The CDR3, as DNA: TGTGCCAGTAGTATCACGATAGGTGGGGGCTACACCTTC.

The sample holds a few counts of this clonotype. This chain joins TRBV7-3 and TRBJ2-3; tentatively, D is TRBD1 (6 bases). CDR1 is SGHTA, CDR2 FQGTGA, per germline. The CDR3 is 14 amino acids. V was cut by 4 bases and J by 1 base, with 9 bases left in between. CDR3: CASSSRQGTDTQYF. CDR3 bases: TGTGCCAGCAGCTCTCGACAGGGCACAGATACGCAGTATTTT. Full variable domain (missing parts from reference TRBV7-3 and TRBJ2-3): GAGVSQTPSNKVTEKGKYVELRCDPISGHTALYWYRQSLGQGPEFLIYFQGTGAADDSGLPNDRFFAVRPEGSVSTLKIQRTERGDSAVYLCASSSRQGTDTQYFGPGTRLTVL.

The chain carries TRBV12-3 or TRBV12-4 and TRBJ2-3; D is unclear. CDR3 length: 14 residues. V shed 6 bases and J shed 2 bases, with 12 bases lying between them. The CDR3 protein is CASSYMVITDTQYF. The DNA for the CDR3 is TGTGCCAGCAGCTACATGGTTATCACAGATACGCAGTATTTT.

Ten or more counts support this clonotype. The rearrangement links TRBV29-1 to TRBJ1-4; 8 nucleotides match TRBD1. Germline assignment: CDR1 SQVTM and CDR2 ANQGSEA. The V gene end was trimmed by 7 bases and the J gene end by 8 bases; junction bases not matched to a gene: 9. This CDR3 contains 13 residues. The CDR3 is CSDLDRVGEKLFF. In DNA form, the CDR3 reads TGCAGCGACCTGGACAGGGTTGGGGAAAAACTGTTTTTT.

This clonotype showed up just a few times. The rearrangement uses TRBV20-1 and TRBJ1-4; 9 bases agree with TRBD1. The junction had 2 bases not matched to a gene; V was cut back by 6 bases and J by 3 bases. CDR1 and CDR2 (germline): DFQATT, SNEGSKA (reference sequence). The CDR3 runs 13 residues. CDR3 region: CSAGQGANEKLFF. The CDR3 DNA sequence: TGCAGTGCGGGACAGGGAGCTAATGAAAAACTGTTTTTT.

The V and J genes are TRBV24-1 and TRBJ1-3; D gene unclear. Germline CDR1 and CDR2: KGHDR and SFDVKD. CDR3 length equals 14 residues. Trimming removed 4 bases at V and 0 bases at J, with 6 bases between. CDR3 sequence reads: CATSDTSSGNTIYF. The CDR3 DNA reads as TGTGCCACCAGTGACACGAGCTCTGGAAACACCATATATTTT.

This clonotype was detected ten times or more. The chain recombines TRBV19 with TRBJ1-6; no clear D gene. The CDR3 extends over 13 amino acids. From germline, CDR1 is LNHDA and CDR2 SQIVND (reference sequence). V was pared by 8 bases and J by 6 bases, with 11 bases between. This CDR3 is CASSKSFNSPLHF. CDR3 DNA: TGTGCCAGTTCGAAGAGCTTTAATTCACCCCTCCACTTT.

V usage is TRBV20-1 and J usage is TRBJ2-7, with D possibly TRBD2 on 6 matching bases. Germline lookup yields CDR1 DFQATT and CDR2 SNEGSKA (reference sequence). V lost 1 base to trimming and J lost 2 bases, with 24 bases between them. The CDR3 length is 18 residues. CDR3 loop: CSARGRKPTGTGPYEQYF. CDR3 bases: TGCAGTGCTAGAGGTCGAAAACCTACCGGGACTGGACCCTACGAGCAGTACTTC.

The CDR3 nucleotides are TGTGCCGGGACACTAGCGGGAGGATACAATGAGCAGTTCTTC. Amino acids: CAGTLAGGYNEQFF. This chain links TRBV30 with TRBJ2-1; 12 bases match TRBD2. The germline gives CDR1 GTSNPN, CDR2 SVGIG (reference sequence). V was clipped by 8 bases and J by 4 bases; unmatched bases: 6. This CDR3 spans 14 amino acids. Complete variable domain (other parts from reference TRBV30 and TRBJ2-1): SQTIHQWPATLVQPVGSPLSLECTVEGTSNPNLYWYRQAAGRGLQLLFYSVGIGQISSEVPQNLSASRPQDRQFILSSKKLLLSDSGFYLCAGTLAGGYNEQFFGPGTRLTVL.

The V gene is TRBV6-5, the J gene TRBJ1-2; 7 nucleotides line up with TRBD1. This CDR3 is built from 16 residues. Germline V CDR1 and CDR2: MNHEY, SVGAGI. J gave up 6 bases and V 2 bases, and 12 bases lay outside the gene matches. CDR3 protein: CASSYTGQAKGNGYTF. The CDR3 DNA reads TGTGCCAGCAGTTACACCGGACAGGCGAAAGGAAATGGCTACACCTTC.

This clonotype came up a few times. V usage is TRBV6-1 and J usage is TRBJ2-1, with D unclear. This CDR3 has 12 amino acids. Germline loops: CDR1 MNHNS, CDR2 SASEGT. Deletions cut 6 bases from V and 5 bases from J, with 8 bases between. CDR3 in amino acids: CASSHPNNEQFF. In nucleotides, the CDR3 is TGTGCCAGCAGCCACCCAAACAATGAGCAGTTCTTC.

In regard to this clonotype: The germline gene is not matched at one end of the junction; a read error may be the cause. The DNA for the CDR3 is TGTGCCAGCAGTTACTCAGAGACTGAAGCTTTCTTT. Protein product: CASSYSETEAFF. V and J are TRBV10-3 and TRBJ1-1; D call uncertain. This CDR3 contains 12 residues. Germline V CDR1 and CDR2: ENHRY, SYGVKD.

This clonotype has only a few counts. CDR3 in DNA: TGCAGCGTTGGAGAGGTGGGTCACGAGCAGTACTTC. This gives the protein CSVGEVGHEQYF. The chain links TRBV29-1 to TRBJ2-7; D call uncertain. The germline V gene has CDR1 SQVTM and CDR2 ANQGSEA. Trimming pared 4 bases from V and 5 bases from J, leaving 12 bases between. This CDR3 region has 12 residues.

This clonotype was detected once. The chain couples TRBV25-1 to TRBJ1-1, with 8 bases that match TRBD1. Germline CDR1 and CDR2: MGHDK and SYGVNS. This CDR3 spans 15 amino acids. The ends lost 4 bases at V and 2 bases at J; junction bases unmatched: 6. The CDR3 nucleotides read TGTGCCAGCAGTGGGGGGACAGGAAGAAACACTGAAGCTTTCTTT. This gives the protein CASSGGTGRNTEAFF.

The chain links TRBV4-2 to TRBJ2-3, with D tentatively TRBD1 or TRBD2 (6 bases each). Germline-derived CDR1 and CDR2 are LGHNA and YNFKEQ. This CDR3 is built from 18 residues. Trimming pared 2 bases from V and 4 bases from J, leaving 22 bases between. CDR3 sequence: CASSQSLRVAEGADTQYF. In nucleotides, the CDR3 is TGTGCCAGCAGCCAATCCTTGCGAGTAGCGGAGGGGGCAGATACGCAGTATTTT.

In its sample, this clonotype was seen many times. The V gene is TRBV20-1, the J gene TRBJ1-2; D call uncertain. Germline V CDR1 and CDR2: DFQATT, SNEGSKA (reference sequence). The CDR3 consists of 14 residues. Between the trimmed V and J ends, which lost 0 bases and 3 bases, there was a span of 11 bases. The CDR3 DNA follows: TGCAGTGCTAGAGATCCTAACAGAGACTATGGCTACACCTTC. This encodes CSARDPNRDYGYTF.

Only one count was recorded for this clonotype. V and J are TRBV30 and TRBJ1-5, with D perhaps matching TRBD1 (5 bases). In germline, CDR1 is GTSNPN, CDR2 SVGIG (reference sequence). The CDR3 has 15 residues. V gave up 4 bases and J gave up 3 bases, with 16 bases separating them. The CDR3 sequence is CAWKIGGGSNQPQHF. The CDR3 nucleotides read TGTGCCTGGAAAATCGGGGGGGGATCCAATCAGCCCCAGCATTTT.

The chain joins TRBV24-1 to TRBJ2-6; no definite D call. The germline gives CDR1 KGHDR, CDR2 SFDVKD. The CDR3 contains 17 residues. V was shortened by 6 bases and J by 0 bases, with 14 bases between the two germline ends. The CDR3 region is CATSLRAVTSGANVLTF. CDR3 DNA sequence: TGTGCCACCAGTTTAAGGGCAGTTACCTCTGGGGCCAACGTCCTGACTTTC.

This clonotype was seen a handful of times. The rearrangement joins TRBV5-8 to TRBJ1-1; D gene ambiguous. The CDR3 covers 14 residues. Germline V CDR1 and CDR2: SGHTS, YDEGEE. V was cut by 3 bases and J by 1 base, with 10 bases left in between. CDR3 protein: CASSSPGTNTEAFF. The CDR3 DNA is TGTGCCAGCAGCTCGCCAGGCACGAACACTGAAGCTTTCTTT.